These T cell receptor beta chains were read from a single sample in a study of CD8+CD57+ T cells in acquired aplastic anemia. TCRdb ran MiXCR on the reads and lists one entry per CDR3 protein. This table has some 220,000 distinct CDR3 sequences, approximately 35% appearing once. The sample was sorted CD4+, CD8+, or CD8+CD57+ T cells (not recorded which) from PBMCs. Receptors were obtained from a human donor in good health, serving as a control. The CDR3 runs from the conserved cysteine through the conserved F or W. A D gene is named only where the DNA matches it firmly. Only part of the rows carry a size: once, few, many, or a class if the clone is expanded.

CDR3aa: CASSPLGGEVGSPLHF; CDR3nt: TGTGCCAGCTCTCCCCTCGGCGGGGAAGTGGGTTCACCCCTCCACTTT; d_gene: NA; v_gene: TRBV18; abundance: few; j_gene: TRBJ1-6
CDR3aa: CASSSPGNSPYF; CDR3nt: TGTGCCAGCAGTTCGCCAGGGAATTCTCCGTATTTT; d_gene: NA; v_gene: TRBV6-5; abundance: NA; j_gene: TRBJ2-3
CDR3aa: CASSPSTANTEAFF; CDR3nt: TGTGCCAGCAGTCCGTCGACAGCCAACACTGAAGCTTTCTTT; d_gene: NA; v_gene: TRBV6-4; abundance: many; j_gene: TRBJ1-1
CDR3aa: CASSGDRDPYEQYF; CDR3nt: TGTGCCAGCAGTGGGGACAGGGATCCCTACGAGCAGTACTTC; d_gene: TRBD1; v_gene: TRBV12-3/TRBV12-4; abundance: few; j_gene: TRBJ2-7
CDR3aa: CATSDATGTYEQYF; CDR3nt: TGTGCCACCAGTGACGCGACAGGGACGTACGAGCAGTACTTC; d_gene: TRBD1; v_gene: TRBV24-1; abundance: many; j_gene: TRBJ2-7
CDR3aa: CASSGGGRATNEKLLF; CDR3nt: TGTGCCAGCAGTGGAGGGGGGCGCGCGACTAATGAAAAACTGCTTTTT; d_gene: NA; v_gene: TRBV6-4; abundance: NA; j_gene: TRBJ1-4
CDR3aa: CASSEATGPGEQFF; CDR3nt: TGCGCCAGCAGCGAGGCGACAGGGCCGGGTGAGCAGTTCTTC; d_gene: TRBD1; v_gene: TRBV5-1; abundance: NA; j_gene: TRBJ2-1
CDR3aa: CASSLGGGARETQYF; CDR3nt: TGTGCCAGCAGCTTAGGCGGGGGCGCCAGAGAGACCCAGTACTTC; d_gene: NA; v_gene: TRBV7-2; abundance: many; j_gene: TRBJ2-5
CDR3aa: CASSQDRLYQETQYF; CDR3nt: TGTGCCAGCAGCCAAGATCGGCTCTACCAAGAGACCCAGTACTTC; d_gene: NA; v_gene: TRBV4-2; abundance: NA; j_gene: TRBJ2-5
CDR3aa: CASSPIPGTQYF; CDR3nt: TGTGCCAGCAGCCCTATACCAGGGACCCAGTACTTC; d_gene: NA; v_gene: TRBV7-9; abundance: NA; j_gene: TRBJ2-5
CDR3aa: CASSAREEVGNTIYF; CDR3nt: TGTGCCAGCAGCGCACGTGAAGAAGTGGGAAACACCATATATTTT; d_gene: NA; v_gene: TRBV2; abundance: many; j_gene: TRBJ1-3
CDR3aa: CAVTDPGQGGQPQHF; CDR3nt: TGTGCCGTCACCGACCCGGGACAGGGTGGCCAGCCCCAGCATTTT; d_gene: TRBD1; v_gene: TRBV10-3; abundance: NA; j_gene: TRBJ1-5
CDR3aa: CASSFVWGQGGPQYF; CDR3nt: TGTGCCAGCAGTTTTGTTTGGGGACAGGGGGGTCCGCAGTACTTC; d_gene: TRBD1; v_gene: TRBV6-5; abundance: NA; j_gene: TRBJ2-7
CDR3aa: CASRLGWPNTGELFF; CDR3nt: TGTGCCAGCAGGTTGGGGTGGCCGAACACCGGGGAGCTGTTTTTT; d_gene: NA; v_gene: TRBV5-5; abundance: NA; j_gene: TRBJ2-2
CDR3aa: CASSWYQETQYF; CDR3nt: TGTGCCAGCAGCTGGTACCAAGAGACCCAGTACTTC; d_gene: NA; v_gene: TRBV7-9; abundance: many; j_gene: TRBJ2-5
CDR3aa: CASSAVAVQETQYF; CDR3nt: TGCGCCAGCAGCGCAGTAGCGGTCCAAGAGACCCAGTACTTC; d_gene: NA; v_gene: TRBV5-1; abundance: few; j_gene: TRBJ2-5
CDR3aa: CASSVTTSGSSYNEQFF; CDR3nt: TGTGCCAGCAGCGTAACGACTAGCGGGAGTTCGTACAATGAGCAGTTCTTC; d_gene: TRBD2; v_gene: TRBV9; abundance: once; j_gene: TRBJ2-1
CDR3aa: CASSPNSLVSPLHF; CDR3nt: TGTGCCAGCAGCCCGAACAGTTTGGTTTCACCCCTCCACTTT; d_gene: NA; v_gene: TRBV7-2; abundance: once; j_gene: TRBJ1-6
CDR3aa: CASSLNRANTGELFF; CDR3nt: TGCGCCAGCAGCTTAAATAGAGCGAACACCGGGGAGCTGTTTTTT; d_gene: NA; v_gene: TRBV5-1; abundance: NA; j_gene: TRBJ2-2
CDR3aa: CSARASAGYNEQFF; CDR3nt: TGCAGTGCTAGAGCCTCAGCGGGGTACAATGAGCAGTTCTTC; d_gene: TRBD2; v_gene: TRBV20-1; abundance: NA; j_gene: TRBJ2-1
CDR3aa: CASRSSGRLNSPLHF; CDR3nt: TGTGCCAGTAGGTCGTCGGGACGCCTAAATTCACCCCTCCACTTT; d_gene: NA; v_gene: TRBV19; abundance: NA; j_gene: TRBJ1-6
CDR3aa: CASSLPSGEDGEKLFF; CDR3nt: TGTGCCAGCTCACTCCCTTCAGGGGAGGATGGCGAAAAACTGTTTTTT; d_gene: NA; v_gene: TRBV18; abundance: few; j_gene: TRBJ1-4
CDR3aa: CASSLVGGMNTEAFF; CDR3nt: TGTGCCAGCAGCTTAGTTGGGGGAATGAACACTGAAGCTTTCTTT; d_gene: NA; v_gene: TRBV7-2; abundance: NA; j_gene: TRBJ1-1
CDR3aa: CASNPGTGKETQYF; CDR3nt: TGTGCCAGTAACCCTGGGACAGGGAAAGAGACCCAGTACTTC; d_gene: TRBD1; v_gene: TRBV19; abundance: NA; j_gene: TRBJ2-5
CDR3aa: CATSEAGGQGTEAFF; CDR3nt: TGTGCCACCAGTGAAGCCGGGGGACAGGGGACTGAAGCTTTCTTT; d_gene: TRBD1; v_gene: TRBV24-1; abundance: many; j_gene: TRBJ1-1
CDR3aa: CSARPPGVLRNEQYF; CDR3nt: TGCAGTGCTAGACCCCCCGGGGTCCTTCGGAACGAGCAGTACTTC; d_gene: NA; v_gene: TRBV20-1; abundance: many; j_gene: TRBJ2-7